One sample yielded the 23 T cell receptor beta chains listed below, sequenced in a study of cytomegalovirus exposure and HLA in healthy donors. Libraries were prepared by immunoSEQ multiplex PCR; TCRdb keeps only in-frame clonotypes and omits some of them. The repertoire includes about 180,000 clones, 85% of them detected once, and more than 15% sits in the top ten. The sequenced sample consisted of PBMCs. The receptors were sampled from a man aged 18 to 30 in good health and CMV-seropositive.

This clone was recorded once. The CDR3 bases are TGTGCCAGCAGTGTAGTTCTTACCTACGAGCAGTACTTC. Encoded protein: CASSVVLTYEQYF. The chain links TRBV6-1 to TRBJ2-7; D gene uncertain. This CDR3 region has 13 residues. Germline V gives CDR1 MNHNS, CDR2 SASEGT. Trimming left V 4 bases short and J 2 bases short, with 9 bases between.

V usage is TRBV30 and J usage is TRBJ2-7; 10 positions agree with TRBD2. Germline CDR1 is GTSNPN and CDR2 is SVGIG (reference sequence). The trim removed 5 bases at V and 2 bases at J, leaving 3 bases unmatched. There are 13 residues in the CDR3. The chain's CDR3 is CAWETSGAYEQYF. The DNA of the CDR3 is TGTGCCTGGGAAACTAGCGGGGCCTACGAGCAGTACTTC.

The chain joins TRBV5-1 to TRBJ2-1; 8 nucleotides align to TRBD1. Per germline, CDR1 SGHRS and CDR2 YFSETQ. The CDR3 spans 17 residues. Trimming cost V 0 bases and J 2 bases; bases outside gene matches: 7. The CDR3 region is CASSLGMMGQAYNEQFF. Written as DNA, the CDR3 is TGCGCCAGCAGCTTGGGTATGATGGGACAGGCCTACAATGAGCAGTTCTTC. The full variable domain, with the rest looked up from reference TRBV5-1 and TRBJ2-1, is KAGVTQTPRYLIKTRGQQVTLSCSPISGHRSVSWYQQTPGQGLQFLFEYFSETQRNKGNFPGRFSGRQFSNSRSEMNVSTLELGDSALYLCASSLGMMGQAYNEQFFGPGTRLTVL.

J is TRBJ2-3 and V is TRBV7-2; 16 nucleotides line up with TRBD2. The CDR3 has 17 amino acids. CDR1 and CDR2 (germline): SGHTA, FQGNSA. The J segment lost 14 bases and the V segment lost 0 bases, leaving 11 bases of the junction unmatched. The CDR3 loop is CASSLAGLAGGLGQSYF. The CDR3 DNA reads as TGTGCCAGCAGCTTAGCGGGACTAGCGGGGGGGCTTGGTCAGTCGTATTTT.

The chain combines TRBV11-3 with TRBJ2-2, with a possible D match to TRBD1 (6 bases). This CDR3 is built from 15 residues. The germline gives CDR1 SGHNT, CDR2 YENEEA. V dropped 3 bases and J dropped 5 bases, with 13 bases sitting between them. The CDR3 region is CASSFPGHLTGELFF. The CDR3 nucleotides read TGTGCCAGCAGCTTCCCGGGACATCTGACCGGGGAGCTGTTTTTT.

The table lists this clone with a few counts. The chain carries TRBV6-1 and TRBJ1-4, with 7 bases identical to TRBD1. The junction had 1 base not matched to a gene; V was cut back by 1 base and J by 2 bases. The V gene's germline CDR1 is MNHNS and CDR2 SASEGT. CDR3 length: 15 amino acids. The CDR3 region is CASSEVTGTNEKLFF. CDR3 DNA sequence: TGTGCCAGCAGTGAAGTGACAGGGACTAATGAAAAACTGTTTTTT.

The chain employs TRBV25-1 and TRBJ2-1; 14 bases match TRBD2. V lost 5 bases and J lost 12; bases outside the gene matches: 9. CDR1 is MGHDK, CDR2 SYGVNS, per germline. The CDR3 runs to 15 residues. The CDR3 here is CASSPPGLAGEGQFF. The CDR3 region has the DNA TGTGCCAGCAGTCCTCCGGGACTAGCGGGAGAGGGGCAGTTCTTC.

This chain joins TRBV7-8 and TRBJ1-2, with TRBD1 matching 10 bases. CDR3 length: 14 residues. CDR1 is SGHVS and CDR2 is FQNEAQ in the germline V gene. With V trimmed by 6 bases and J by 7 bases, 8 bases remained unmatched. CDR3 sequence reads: CASSYPGQGPGYTF. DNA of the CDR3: TGTGCCAGCAGTTACCCGGGACAGGGGCCTGGCTACACCTTC.

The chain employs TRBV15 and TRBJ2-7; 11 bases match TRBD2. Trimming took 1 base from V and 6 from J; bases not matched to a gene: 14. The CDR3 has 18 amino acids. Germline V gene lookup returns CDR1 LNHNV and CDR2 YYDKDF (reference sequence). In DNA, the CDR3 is TGTGCCACCAGCAGAGGCGGTAGCGGGAGGGCCGGGGGCGGCGAGCAGTACTTC. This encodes CATSRGGSGRAGGGEQYF.

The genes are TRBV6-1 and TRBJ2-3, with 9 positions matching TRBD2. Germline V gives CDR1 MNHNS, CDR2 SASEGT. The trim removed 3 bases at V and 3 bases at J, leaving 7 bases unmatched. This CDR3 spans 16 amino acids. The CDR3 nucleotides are TGTGCCAGCAGTGAGGCCCTACTAGCGGGTACAGATACGCAGTATTTT. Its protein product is CASSEALLAGTDTQYF.

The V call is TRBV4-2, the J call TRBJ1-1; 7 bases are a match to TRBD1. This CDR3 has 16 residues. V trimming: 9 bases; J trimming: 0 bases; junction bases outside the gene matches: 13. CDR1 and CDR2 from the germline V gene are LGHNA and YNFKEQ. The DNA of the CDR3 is TGTGCCAGTGGCGGCGGGACAGCACGTATGAACACTGAAGCTTTCTTT. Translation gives CASGGGTARMNTEAFF.

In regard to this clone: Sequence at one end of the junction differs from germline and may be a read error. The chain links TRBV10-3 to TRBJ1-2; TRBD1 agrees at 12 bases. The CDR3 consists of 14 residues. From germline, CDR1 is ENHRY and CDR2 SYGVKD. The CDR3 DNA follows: TGTGTCATCAGTGAGTGGGACAGGGGGCGAGGCTACACCTTC. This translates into CVISEWDRGRGYTF.

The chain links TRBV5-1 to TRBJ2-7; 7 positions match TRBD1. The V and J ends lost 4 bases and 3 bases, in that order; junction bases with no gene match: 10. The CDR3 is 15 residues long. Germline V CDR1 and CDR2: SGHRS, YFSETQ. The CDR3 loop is CASSPSTGSNYEQYF. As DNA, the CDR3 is TGCGCCAGCAGCCCTTCGACAGGGAGTAACTACGAGCAGTACTTC.

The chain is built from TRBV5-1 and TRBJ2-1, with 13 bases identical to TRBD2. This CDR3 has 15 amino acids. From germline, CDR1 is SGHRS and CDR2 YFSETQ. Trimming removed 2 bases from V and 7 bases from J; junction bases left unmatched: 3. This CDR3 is CASSFETSGRNEQFF. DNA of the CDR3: TGCGCCAGCAGCTTCGAGACTAGCGGGAGGAATGAGCAGTTCTTC.

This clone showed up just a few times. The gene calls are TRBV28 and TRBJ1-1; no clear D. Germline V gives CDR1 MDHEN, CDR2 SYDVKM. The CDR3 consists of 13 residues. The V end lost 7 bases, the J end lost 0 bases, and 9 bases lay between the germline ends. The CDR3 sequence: CASIDGMNTEAFF. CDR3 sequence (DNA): TGTGCCAGCATAGACGGGATGAACACTGAAGCTTTCTTT.

Here the CDR3 reads CASSEIANTGELFF. CDR3 nucleotides: TGCGCCAGCAGTGAGATCGCGAACACCGGGGAGCTGTTTTTT. The J gene is TRBJ2-2, the V gene TRBV5-1, with D unresolved. The germline V and J ends were trimmed by 5 bases and 0 bases, with 8 bases remaining between them. The germline V gene encodes CDR1 SGHRS and CDR2 YFSETQ. The CDR3 has 14 amino acids.

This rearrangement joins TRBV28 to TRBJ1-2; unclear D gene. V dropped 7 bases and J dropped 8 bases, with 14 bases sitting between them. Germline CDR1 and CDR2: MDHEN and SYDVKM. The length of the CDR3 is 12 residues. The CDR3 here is CASTDSRHGYTF. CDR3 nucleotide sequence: TGTGCCAGCACTGATAGTCGACACGGCTACACCTTC.

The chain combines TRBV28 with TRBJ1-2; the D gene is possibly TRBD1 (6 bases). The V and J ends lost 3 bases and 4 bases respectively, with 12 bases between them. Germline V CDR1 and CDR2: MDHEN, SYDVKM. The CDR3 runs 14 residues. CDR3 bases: TGTGCCAGCAGTTTTCAGGGGTATAGCTATGGCTACACCTTC. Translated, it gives CASSFQGYSYGYTF.

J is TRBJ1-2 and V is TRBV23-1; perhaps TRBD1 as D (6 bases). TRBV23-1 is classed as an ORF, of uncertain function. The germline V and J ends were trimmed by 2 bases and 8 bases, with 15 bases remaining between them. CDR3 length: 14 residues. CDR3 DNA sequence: TGCGCCAGCAGTCAACCCCTCCGGGGGGGCGGCTACACCTTC. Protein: CASSQPLRGGGYTF.

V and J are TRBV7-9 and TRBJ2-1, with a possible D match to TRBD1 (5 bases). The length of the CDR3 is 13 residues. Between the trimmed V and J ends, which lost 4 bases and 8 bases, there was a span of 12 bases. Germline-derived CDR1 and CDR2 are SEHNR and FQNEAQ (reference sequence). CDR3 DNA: TGTGCCAGCAGCTCGACCAGGGTGGATGAGCAGTTCTTC. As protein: CASSSTRVDEQFF.

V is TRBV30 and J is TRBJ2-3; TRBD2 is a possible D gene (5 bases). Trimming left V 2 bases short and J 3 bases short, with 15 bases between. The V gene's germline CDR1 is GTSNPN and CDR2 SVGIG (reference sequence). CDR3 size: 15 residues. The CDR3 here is CAWSPALAYTDTQYF. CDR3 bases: TGTGCCTGGAGTCCCGCGCTAGCTTATACAGATACGCAGTATTTT.

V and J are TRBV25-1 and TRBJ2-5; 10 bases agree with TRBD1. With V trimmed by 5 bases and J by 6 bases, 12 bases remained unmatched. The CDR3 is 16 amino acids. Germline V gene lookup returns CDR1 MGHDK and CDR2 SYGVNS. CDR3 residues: CASSHPRDRGRKTQYF. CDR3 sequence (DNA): TGTGCCAGCAGTCACCCAAGGGACAGGGGAAGGAAGACCCAGTACTTC.

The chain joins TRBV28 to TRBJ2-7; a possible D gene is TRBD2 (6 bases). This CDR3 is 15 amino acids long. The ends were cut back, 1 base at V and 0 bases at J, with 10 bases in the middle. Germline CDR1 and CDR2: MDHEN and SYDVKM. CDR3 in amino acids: CASSLYGGVSYEQYF. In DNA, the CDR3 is TGTGCCAGCAGTTTATACGGCGGGGTCTCCTACGAGCAGTACTTC.